Listed here are 9 T cell receptor beta chains from one sample, sequenced in a study of cytomegalovirus exposure and HLA in healthy donors. A multiplex PCR was run with 60 Vbeta primers and 13 Jbeta primers. Repertoires were generated with immunoSEQ multiplex PCR, while TCRdb's copy carries only in-frame clones and drops some. The sample holds roughly 110,000 clones; 70% to 80% are singletons and the top ten take 2% to 3%. The source material was PBMCs. The receptor set was obtained from a female donor in good health and CMV-seronegative.

This clone has a single count. The genes are TRBV11-2 and TRBJ2-3; weak D call: TRBD1 (6 bases). This CDR3 spans 16 amino acids. Germline-derived CDR1 and CDR2 are SGHAT and FQNNGV. V was trimmed by 8 bases and J by 2 bases, leaving 20 bases between them. CDR3 protein: CASRRAGGGNTDTQYF. CDR3 DNA: TGTGCCAGCCGTCGGGCGGGTGGGGGCAACACAGATACGCAGTATTTT.

The chain recombines TRBV29-1 with TRBJ2-3; TRBD2 aligns across 14 bases. The germline CDR1 and CDR2 sequences are SQVTM and ANQGSEA. V was pared by 6 bases and J by 1 base, with 9 bases of the junction left unmatched. The CDR3 is made up of 17 amino acids. CDR3 loop: CSVAGTSGGRGTDTQYF. CDR3 nucleotide sequence: TGCAGCGTAGCCGGGACTAGCGGGGGCCGGGGCACAGATACGCAGTATTTT.

The rearrangement joins TRBV6-1 to TRBJ1-3; TRBD1 might be the D (5 bases). Germline V gives CDR1 MNHNS, CDR2 SASEGT. V lost 5 bases, J lost 4 bases, and 6 bases lay in between. This CDR3 spans 12 amino acids. CDR3 bases: TGTGCCAGCAGTCAGGGAGGAAACACCATATATTTT. Its translation is CASSQGGNTIYF.

The chain carries TRBV4-2 and TRBJ2-1, with 10 nucleotides matching TRBD2. The CDR3 runs 16 residues. V dropped 1 base and J dropped 8; count of bases not matched to a gene: 8. Germline-derived CDR1 and CDR2 are LGHNA and YNFKEQ. DNA for the CDR3: TGTGCCAGCAGCCAAGGAGCGGGGGGGATCTTCGATGAGCAGTTCTTC. Protein: CASSQGAGGIFDEQFF.

This chain joins TRBV5-1 and TRBJ1-2; tentative D call: TRBD1 (5 bases). The CDR3 has 14 amino acids. Germline loops: CDR1 SGHRS, CDR2 YFSETQ. Trimming shortened V by 4 bases and J by 6 bases, and 16 bases separated the two germline ends. CDR3: CASSRGALTDGYTF. CDR3 sequence (DNA): TGCGCCAGCAGCAGGGGCGCTTTGACCGATGGCTACACCTTC.

The J gene is TRBJ1-5, the V gene TRBV6-1, with a possible D match to TRBD1 (5 bases). Germline CDR1 is MNHNS and CDR2 is SASEGT. Trimming took 4 bases from V and 4 from J, leaving 11 bases between them. This CDR3 has 14 residues. The CDR3: CASSVGRGNQPQHF. CDR3 nucleotide sequence: TGTGCCAGCAGTGTGGGACGGGGGAATCAGCCCCAGCATTTT.

The J gene is TRBJ2-1, the V gene TRBV4-2; the match to TRBD2 covers 9 bases. The CDR3 sequence is 17 residues long. Trimming took 0 bases from V and 9 from J; bases not matched to a gene: 12. CDR1 is LGHNA, CDR2 YNFKEQ, per germline. The CDR3 nucleotides are TGTGCCAGCAGCCAAGATGGATTCGGGCGGGGGGGCAGTGAGCAGTTCTTC. It translates to CASSQDGFGRGGSEQFF.

This chain connects TRBV30 to TRBJ1-1; D gene ambiguous. This CDR3 is built from 13 residues. Germline CDR1 is GTSNPN and CDR2 is SVGIG (reference sequence). As DNA, the CDR3 is TGTGCTTCCGAGATTGGGAGGAACACTGAAGCTTTCTTT. Residues: CASEIGRNTEAFF.

This clone was counted a few times. The chain joins TRBV25-1 to TRBJ1-5; the D gene is possibly TRBD1 (6 bases). The V gene's germline CDR1 is MGHDK and CDR2 SYGVNS. The CDR3 consists of 12 residues. V lost 8 bases and J lost 7, with 12 bases in between. The CDR3 region has the DNA TGTGCCAGCTCAACGGGGGGCCAGCCCCAGCATTTT. It encodes CASSTGGQPQHF.